This T cell receptor (beta chain) derives from a study of blood T cell repertoires in COVID-19 (TCRdb year 2020). In terms of the full investigation: The collaborator samples originated in the United States, Italy and Spain and spanned the acute and convalescent phases of COVID-19. Sample metadata almost always included a de-identified subject ID, COVID-19 status, age in years and sex. HLA class I and class II types, where available, came from metadata supplied by the sample provider rather than from assay-based typing. The repertoires were released in a freely available public database meant as a resource for research on the immune response to SARS-CoV-2. The samples were drawn from the first 160 participants of the ongoing ImmuneRACE study and from 1,254 subjects provided by 6 global collaborators. The material from the prospective study consisted of cDNA or gDNA derived from T cells, B-cell-depleted T cells, or PBMCs. Subjects who had been exposed to COVID-19, were actively infected with it, or had recovered from it provided the deeply sampled blood TCRbeta repertoires that made up the dataset. What the study reported, not specific to this receptor: Clinical and demographic metadata were provided uncurated, with the amount varying by source and participant.

The germline V gene (reference sequence) specifies LNHDA as CDR1 and SQIVND as CDR2. Including cysteine and phenylalanine, the CDR3 has 13 amino acids. Of all the DNA, just the CDR3 is kept, 39 bases in frame from base 1. Ends trimmed: V by 4 bases, J by 8 bases; bases unmatched to a gene: 5. Whole blood was collected in K2EDTA tubes by collaborating institutions according to the institutions' own protocols. For TCRbeta analysis, collaborator samples were shipped as frozen whole blood, as isolated PBMCs, or as DNA extracted from either sample type. Comment on this clone: Its antigen is not yet known. The sample holds no much larger clone one base away, and base qualities are not on file.

The immunoSEQ Assay, a bias-controlled multiplex PCR, was used to amplify TCRbeta CDR3 regions from genomic DNA. The paper's data handling went like this. The number of nucleated cells in each sample was estimated by amplification of reference gene primers within the assay. Sequence reads were collapsed and filtered to measure the absolute abundance of every unique TCRbeta CDR3 rearrangement. For each sample, productive Simpson clonality was calculated as the square root of Simpson's diversity index over productive rearrangements. Here the immuneACCESS table is served through TCRdb, limited to in-frame sequences with V and J called. Missing clones are a known gap in these copies; in checked studies unresolved V genes cover under half, and the rest lacks a known reason. V and J calls and clone size are given by that table; D and trimming were obtained from the DNA. The sample data list tens of thousands of clones, and 75% to 90% of these were observed just once. Jointly, the top ten make up 7% to 9% of the sample.

This sequence was found in a woman in her 70s with active COVID-19. The chain is encoded by TRBV19 joined to TRBJ2-1; 7 junctional bases match TRBD2. The sequenced sample consisted of peripheral blood. The DNA sequence reads TGTGCCAGTAGTAGCGGGAGTGGCGATGAGCAGTTCTTC. Its translation reads: CASSSGSGDEQFF.